This TCR beta chain was recorded in a study of T cell responses to AZD1222 COVID-19 vaccine. General study findings and limits: Targeting of unmutated variant regions was reportedly seen in nearly half of spike-specific TCRs. Clonal diversity may have been underestimated, and the donors were mostly white British, with more females than males. Dominant CD4 TCR responses targeted spike regions 160-218 and 743-854. Receipt of two AZD1222 doses was followed by a rise in Spike-specific TCR breadth and depth.

A note on this clone: Antigen: not known.

The assay was immunoSEQ multiplex PCR, and TCRdb's table has in-frame clones only and misses some. The sample yields 100,000 to 150,000 clones, about 90% seen once. Germline lookup yields CDR1 SEHNR and CDR2 FQNEAQ (reference sequence). Trimming removed 5 bases at V and 0 bases at J, with 7 bases between. This CDR3 spans 13 amino acids. The rearrangement joins TRBV7-9 to TRBJ1-1, with D uncertain. This receptor was identified in an adult in good health. The specimen was peripheral blood, collected on day 0 of AZD1222 vaccination. The CDR3 sequence is CASSENMNTEAFF. CDR3 sequence (DNA): TGTGCCAGCAGCGAGAACATGAACACTGAAGCTTTCTTT.